The clone carrying this T cell receptor beta chain was seen only a few times. CDR1 SGHTA and CDR2 FQGTGA come from the germline V gene. The V end was cut by 0 bases, the J end by 6 bases, with 9 bases between. The CDR3 consists of 15 residues. This entry comes from a study of early T cells in non-severe SARS-CoV-2 infection. Using its own MiXCR run on the 5' RACE reads, TCRdb lists one record per CDR3 protein. The sample contains 55,000 to 65,000 distinct CDR3 sequences, 8% to 11% of which appear only once. The TCR originated in an adult who was a healthcare worker with PCR-confirmed SARS-CoV-2 infection or an uninfected control (not recorded which). The rearrangement links TRBV7-3 to TRBJ1-6, with D hard to call. Sequencing was performed on whole blood. For the CDR3, the DNA is TGTGCCAGCAGCTTAACTCTCGGTAGTAATTCACCCCTCCACTTT. Encoded protein: CASSLTLGSNSPLHF.